This T cell receptor beta chain was obtained from a study of human T cells and chemical hapten exposure. Study overall: The cohort included alopecia areata under or over 50% scalp, totalis and universalis. Study-level findings and limits: TCRs above 1 in 1000 frequency did not change with DPC sensitization.

TCRdb processed the RACE reads anew with MiXCR; each CDR3 protein has one entry. The sample holds over 300,000 distinct CDR3 sequences, 5.1% seen once. The CDR3 consists of 16 residues. The junction had 5 bases not matched to a gene; V was cut back by 3 bases and J by 0 bases. This clonotype was seen repeatedly, ten times or more. The target antigen is unknown. Regarding time point: pre-sensitization, week 0. Treatment defined: therapeutic diphenylcyclopropenone sensitization with weekly scalp DPC. Sequenced material: whole blood, taken in connection with sensitization to the hapten diphenylcyclopropenone (DPC). The sequence came from a woman aged 45-65 years with alopecia areata. Some clones in this sample may be carry-over from other donors' samples. The chain recombines TRBV12-3 or TRBV12-4 with TRBJ2-3; TRBD2 agrees at 8 bases. The CDR3 DNA is TGTGCCAGCAGTTTCCCAGCGGGGGAGAGCACAGATACGCAGTATTTT. Amino acid sequence: CASSFPAGESTDTQYF.